The 4 T cell receptor beta chains listed next were all sequenced from one sample in a study of shared clonotypes between healthy human individuals. Naive-designated CD8 cells lacked CD45RO, were positively enriched for CCR7, and omitted terminally differentiated effector memory CD45RA+ cells. TCRdb's copy holds only in-frame clones and misses some; the assay was immunoSEQ multiplex PCR. The profile shows approximately 2,200,000 clones, about 93% of them singletons. Input material: naive CD8+ T cells from PBMCs. The receptors originated from a young man in good health. Some clones in this sample may be carry-over from other donors' samples.

In its sample, this clone was seen once. The gene calls are TRBV27 and TRBJ1-5, with 8 bases matching TRBD1. The CDR3 runs 13 residues. CDR1 and CDR2 from the germline V gene are MNHEY and SMNVEV (reference sequence). V trimming: 9 bases; J trimming: 6 bases; junction bases outside the gene matches: 7. The CDR3, as DNA: TGTGCCAGTGGACAGGGCACTAGTCAGCCCCAGCATTTT. This gives the protein CASGQGTSQPQHF.

The V call is TRBV7-9, the J call TRBJ2-2; TRBD1 is a possible D gene (6 bases). Deletions cut 2 bases from V and 2 bases from J, with 12 bases between. The CDR3 has 16 residues. Germline values: CDR1 SEHNR, CDR2 FQNEAQ (reference sequence). The CDR3 nucleotides are TGTGCCAGCAGCTTACCACAGGGTATCAACACCGGGGAGCTGTTTTTT. It translates to CASSLPQGINTGELFF.

The CDR3 DNA reads TGTGCCAGCAGCGGGAGCGGGAGGGGACCCGGGGAGCTGTTTTTT. It codes for CASSGSGRGPGELFF. V usage is TRBV5-5 and J usage is TRBJ2-2, with 10 bases fitting TRBD2. Germline CDR1 is SGHKS and CDR2 is YYEKEE (reference sequence). The CDR3 is made up of 15 amino acids. V lost 4 bases, J lost 6 bases, and 6 bases stayed unmatched.

The chain links TRBV25-1 to TRBJ1-1, with a weak D call TRBD1 (6 bases). Trimming shortened V by 4 bases and J by 11 bases, and 17 bases separated the two germline ends. There are 13 residues in the CDR3. From germline, CDR1 is MGHDK and CDR2 SYGVNS. The chain's CDR3 is CASSVQGLLPAFF. The CDR3 DNA follows: TGTGCCAGCAGTGTACAGGGACTGCTTCCGGCTTTCTTT. The variable domain in full, completed from reference TRBV25-1 and TRBJ1-1, reads EADIYQTPRYLVIGTGKKITLECSQTMGHDKMYWYQQDPGMELHLIHYSYGVNSTEKGDLSSESTVSRIRTEHFPLTLESARPSHTSQYLCASSVQGLLPAFFGQGTRLTVV.